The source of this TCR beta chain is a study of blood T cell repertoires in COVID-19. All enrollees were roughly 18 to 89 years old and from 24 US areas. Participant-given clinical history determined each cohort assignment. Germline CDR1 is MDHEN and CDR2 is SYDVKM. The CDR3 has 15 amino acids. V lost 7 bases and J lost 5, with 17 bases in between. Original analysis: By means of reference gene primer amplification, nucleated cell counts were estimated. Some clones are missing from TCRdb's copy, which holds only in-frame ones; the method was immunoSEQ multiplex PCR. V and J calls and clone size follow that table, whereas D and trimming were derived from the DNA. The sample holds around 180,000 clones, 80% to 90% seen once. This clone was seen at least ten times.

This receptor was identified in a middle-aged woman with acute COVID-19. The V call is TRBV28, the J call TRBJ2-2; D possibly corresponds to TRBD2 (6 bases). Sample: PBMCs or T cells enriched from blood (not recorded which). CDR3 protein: CASKPPSAETGELFF. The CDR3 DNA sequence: TGTGCCAGCAAGCCGCCTAGCGCGGAAACCGGGGAGCTGTTTTTT.